Listed here are 8 T cell receptor beta chains from one sample, sequenced in a study of monozygotic twins with inflammatory bowel disease (dated by TCRdb to the late 2010s). The library came from 5' RACE. Sequenced using an Illumina HiSeq 2500. Once TCRdb had reprocessed the reads, it stored one entry per CDR3 protein sequence and supplied no DNA. The table held for this sample gives over 350,000 distinct CDR3 sequences. The leading ten clones occupy just over 2.5% of the sample. Sequenced sample: blood. All receptors derive from a human donor with ulcerative colitis or Crohn's disease, or a healthy co-twin of an affected twin (not recorded which).

The chain employs TRBV19 and TRBJ1-2; the D gene TCRdb calls, TRBD1, cannot be checked with no DNA. The CDR3 contains 15 residues. CDR1 and CDR2 (germline): LNHDA, SQIVND (reference sequence). The CDR3 is CASSIWAAANYGYTF.

V usage is TRBV13 and J usage is TRBJ2-3; TCRdb's D call of TRBD1 is untestable without DNA. This CDR3 has 16 residues. Per germline, CDR1 PRHDT and CDR2 FYEKMQ (reference sequence). CDR3 residues: CASSLERRTPTDTQYF.

The gene calls are TRBV20-1 and TRBJ2-3. CDR3 length: 11 amino acids. Germline values: CDR1 DFQATT, CDR2 SNEGSKA (reference sequence). This CDR3 is CSARKIDTQYF.

V usage is TRBV5-1 and J usage is TRBJ2-5; TCRdb gives TRBD1 as the D gene, but with no DNA this cannot be confirmed. This CDR3 has 15 residues. The germline CDR1 and CDR2 sequences are SGHRS and YFSETQ. The CDR3 region is CASSSTGQSQETQYF. The whole variable domain, filled in from reference TRBV5-1 and TRBJ2-5, reads KAGVTQTPRYLIKTRGQQVTLSCSPISGHRSVSWYQQTPGQGLQFLFEYFSETQRNKGNFPGRFSGRQFSNSRSEMNVSTLELGDSALYLCASSSTGQSQETQYFGPGTRLLVL.

The chain combines TRBV7-9 with TRBJ2-1. The CDR3 is made up of 13 amino acids. Germline CDR1 reads SEHNR; CDR2 reads FQNEAQ (reference sequence). The CDR3 protein is CASSPVPENEQFF.

V and J are TRBV5-1 and TRBJ2-2; TCRdb outputs TRBD1, but without DNA this stays unchecked. There are 16 residues in the CDR3. Looked up from germline, CDR1 is SGHRS and CDR2 is YFSETQ. The chain's CDR3 is CASSLGSGTHTGELFF. The variable domain in full, completed from reference TRBV5-1 and TRBJ2-2, reads KAGVTQTPRYLIKTRGQQVTLSCSPISGHRSVSWYQQTPGQGLQFLFEYFSETQRNKGNFPGRFSGRQFSNSRSEMNVSTLELGDSALYLCASSLGSGTHTGELFFGEGSRLTVL.

The V call is TRBV6-2 or TRBV6-3, the J call TRBJ2-4; TCRdb's D call, TRBD1, is unchecked because there is no DNA. The CDR3 has 16 amino acids. The V gene's germline CDR1 is MNHEY and CDR2 SVGEGT. CDR3 sequence reads: CASSPPRGAGKNIQYF.

The V gene is TRBV15, the J gene TRBJ1-1; TCRdb outputs TRBD1, but without DNA this stays unchecked. The length of the CDR3 is 14 residues. From germline, CDR1 is LNHNV and CDR2 YYDKDF (reference sequence). The CDR3 protein is CATSTYRGHTEAFF.